This record looks at one T cell receptor (beta chain) sequence and its context. This specimen belongs to a study of blood T cell repertoires in COVID-19. Study information: Some COVID-19 samples were acute and others convalescent; all came from the United States, Italy and Spain. T cells, B-cell-depleted T cells, or PBMCs supplied cDNA or gDNA.

V gave up 1 base and J gave up 6 bases, with 16 bases separating them. The CDR3 consists of 16 residues. The germline gives CDR1 MNHNS, CDR2 SASEGT. In the original workflow: From reference gene primer amplification, estimates of nucleated cell counts were derived. Profiling relied on immunoSEQ multiplex PCR, and the TCRdb table lists in-frame clones only, not all of them. Clone size and the V and J calls come from that table; the DNA yielded D and trimming. The table has about 250,000 clones, 85% seen once. What was sequenced was peripheral blood. The sequence came from a woman aged 60-70 years with active or convalescent COVID-19. V usage is TRBV6-1 and J usage is TRBJ1-5, with D possibly matching TRBD1 (6 bases). Here the CDR3 DNA reads TGTGCCAGCAGTGAAGGTGCAGGGGCAATCGGTCAGCCCCAGCATTTT. Translating it yields CASSEGAGAIGQPQHF.